This is a list of T cell receptor beta chains from one sample in a study. TCRdb itself ran the RT-PCR reads through MiXCR, one entry per CDR3 protein. The table lists about 680,000 distinct CDR3 sequences, 12% to 15% of them singletons. Source material: memory CD4+ T cells from blood. The receptors were gathered from a female donor in good health, serving as a healthy control. The CDR3 runs from the conserved cysteine through the conserved F or W. A D gene is named only where the DNA matches it firmly. A clone size is listed for some rows: how often the clone was seen (once, few, many), or a class if it is expanded.

CDR3 | DNA | V | size | D | J
CASSVGQGQYEQYF | TGTGCCAGCAGCGTCGGACAGGGTCAGTACGAGCAGTACTTC | TRBV7-2 | many | TRBD1 | TRBJ2-7
CASRWGVLMNTEAFF | TGTGCCAGTAGATGGGGTGTGTTAATGAACACTGAAGCTTTCTTT | TRBV19 | once | NA | TRBJ1-1
CASSLSVVTSVQFF | TGCGCCAGCAGCTTGTCCGTTGTGACTAGCGTCCAGTTCTTC | TRBV5-1 | few | TRBD2 | TRBJ2-1
CASSDPPQPQHF | TGCGCCAGCAGTGACCCCCCTCAGCCCCAGCATTTT | TRBV5-1 | NA | NA | TRBJ1-5
CASSPDRGLAYGYTF | TGTGCCAGCAGCCCGGACAGGGGGCTCGCCTATGGCTACACCTTC | TRBV5-6 | NA | TRBD1 | TRBJ1-2
CASSYSRGVTNTEAFF | TGTGCCAGCAGTTACTCGAGGGGGGTGACGAACACTGAAGCTTTCTTT | TRBV6-6 | NA | NA | TRBJ1-1
CASSLSGGLRSAEQFF | TGTGCCAGCAGTTTATCGGGGGGGCTTCGATCCGCTGAGCAGTTCTTC | TRBV27 | NA | NA | TRBJ2-1
CASSQGQGAGNTIYF | TGCGCCAGCAGCCAAGGACAGGGAGCTGGAAACACCATATATTTT | TRBV4-3 | few | TRBD1 | TRBJ1-3
CASSLAGGLDYNEQFF | TGTGCCAGCAGCTTAGCGGGGGGCCTCGACTACAATGAGCAGTTCTTC | TRBV7-2 | NA | NA | TRBJ2-1
CASSYRGLAGVRGETQYF | TGTGCCAGCAGTTACAGGGGACTAGCGGGAGTAAGAGGAGAGACCCAGTACTTC | TRBV6-5 | few | TRBD2 | TRBJ2-5
CASSLWRGSSYNEQFF | TGCGCCAGCAGCTTGTGGCGGGGGAGCTCCTACAATGAGCAGTTCTTC | TRBV5-1 | few | TRBD2 | TRBJ2-1
CASSSVGSTEAFF | TGTGCCAGCTCGTCCGTGGGGAGCACTGAAGCTTTCTTT | TRBV27 | NA | NA | TRBJ1-1